This T cell receptor (beta chain) derives from a study of graft-versus-host responses after intestinal transplantation (dated by TCRdb to the early 2020s). Background on the whole study: The transplants that recipients received were multivisceral, liver-intestinal, or isolated intestinal. Every recipient was given anti-thymocyte globulin induction, then maintenance tacrolimus and steroids for about three years. Graft-versus-host and host-versus-graft alloreactive T cell clones were tracked in the graft, circulation and bone marrow after intestinal transplantation using bulk TCR-beta CDR3 sequencing. To identify alloreactive clones, pre-transplant mixed lymphocyte reaction products were sequenced and then compared with unstimulated pre-transplant donor and recipient T cells. The cohort enrolled about two dozen intestinal transplant recipients, one of whom was a retransplant, and 3 patients without pretransplant specimens were excluded. Donor T cell macrochimerism was defined as a peak of at least 4% donor T cells among recipient peripheral blood mononuclear cells. Rather than going through the commercial service, samples from three later patients were sequenced in-house on an Illumina MiSeq and processed with MiXCR. Broad study findings and their caveats: GvH clones were detected in recipient bone marrow, and some appeared earlier in ileal mucosa or blood, consistent with an intestinal mucosal origin. Conclusions were limited by the relatively low number and heterogeneity of intestinal transplant patients. High GvH to HvG T cell clonal ratios were observed in the allografts of patients with donor T cell macrochimerism. Early after transplant, peak levels of circulating GvH clones were associated with declines in HvG clones.

The cysteine opens and the phenylalanine closes a CDR3 of 15 amino acids. The read is trimmed to its CDR3 DNA, 45 bases read in frame from base 1. According to the germline V gene, CDR1 reads MNHEY and CDR2 reads SVGAGI. V is cut by 6 bases and J by 1 base, and the space between the germline ends is 14 bases. The library was prepared using the immunoSEQ multiplex PCR assay. For most patients, genomic DNA was isolated with the Qiagen DNeasy Blood and Tissue Kit and shipped frozen to Adaptive Biotechnologies for TCR sequencing. High-throughput TCR-beta CDR3 sequencing of genomic DNA from most patients was performed by Adaptive Biotechnologies. For the original study's pipeline: Adaptive's ImmunoSEQ software supplied the TCR sequencing data for around 19 patients, while MiXCR and VDJtools were used to process three other patients. To correct CD4 versus CD8 sorting errors, sequences present in both subsets at a frequency ratio below 5:1 were removed. CDR3 nucleotide sequences shared between donor and recipient were removed because the origin of such sequences could not be assigned. At least 2-fold expansion over unstimulated cells and a minimum CFSE-low frequency of 0.002% (template counts) or 0.001% (read counts) were required for clones to be classified as alloreactive. Clones were considered mappable if detected in sequenced pre-transplant spleen, lymph node, or MLR CFSE-low populations of the donor or recipient. Cumulative frequency of alloreactive clones was calculated as a percentage of all sequences weighted by copy number. TCRdb retrieved this table from immuneACCESS and kept in-frame rearrangements only. Not all clones are present; in checked studies, unresolved V genes account for under half, and no reason is known for the remainder. V, J and clone size are taken as reported in that table, and D and trimming were inferred from the DNA itself. The sample table holds under 4,500 clones, of which about 22% were seen once. 5.5% of the sample is taken by the ten largest.

The time point label on this specimen signifies: cells obtained before transplantation from donor or recipient. In mixed lymphocyte reactions, around 200,000 CFSE-labeled pre-transplant responders were plated with around 200,000 irradiated violet-dye-labeled stimulators and cultured for less than 7 days. After the mixed lymphocyte reaction, proliferating CD3+CD4+CFSE-low and CD3+CD8+CFSE-low responder cells were FACS-sorted on a BD Influx sorter. Only a few counts were recorded for this clone. Base qualities are not recorded, but no much larger clone differs from it by a single base. The receptor was derived from a human patient who was an organ donor for intestinal transplantation. The input for sequencing was alloreactive CD4+ T cells from a mixed lymphocyte reaction culture, taken before transplantation. The cell subset or site label, as the study defines it: CFSE-low proliferating T cells sorted from approximately 6-day pre-transplant mixed lymphocyte reaction (GvH or HvG direction). Here the chain combines TRBV6-5 and TRBJ2-3; D gene: possibly TRBD2, on 5 matching bases. The nucleotide sequence reads as follows: TGTGCCAGCAGATACAGAGGGTATGGCACAGATACGCAGTATTTT. Its translation is CASRYRGYGTDTQYF.